The 19 T cell receptor beta chains reported below all come from one sample, sequenced in a study of shared clonotypes between healthy human individuals. Sequenced by immunoSEQ multiplex PCR; TCRdb stores in-frame clones only, minus some. Of about 600,000 clones listed, 97% are singletons. Material for sequencing was naive CD4+ T cells sorted from blood. This sample's subset: CD45RA+ positively selected. The receptor source for this set is a woman between 25 and 40 years old in good health.

The V gene is TRBV27, the J gene TRBJ2-3; 11 bases are a match to TRBD2. Germline trimming cut 0 bases from V and 4 bases from J; bases unmatched to any gene: 9. The CDR3 totals 18 residues. Germline V gene lookup returns CDR1 MNHEY and CDR2 SMNVEV (reference sequence). The CDR3 sequence is CASSLSRASGRLADTQYF. Written as DNA, the CDR3 is TGTGCCAGCAGTTTATCGAGGGCTAGCGGGAGGCTCGCAGATACGCAGTATTTT.

The chain uses TRBV9 and TRBJ1-1, with D possibly TRBD1 on 6 matching bases. Germline V gene lookup returns CDR1 SGDLS and CDR2 YYNGEE. Trimming took off 3 bases at V and 2 bases at J, with 14 bases between the two ends. The CDR3 is made up of 15 amino acids. The CDR3 spells CASSEGGRVNTEAFF. DNA of the CDR3: TGTGCCAGCAGCGAGGGGGGCAGGGTAAACACTGAAGCTTTCTTT.

The chain combines TRBV21-1 with TRBJ2-5; TRBD1, as called in the table, went unchecked against the DNA. TRBV21-1 is a documented pseudogene. CDR3 length: 15 amino acids. CDR3 protein: CASSNPDRDQETQYF. The CDR3 DNA is TGTGCCAGCAGCAACCCAGACAGGGACCAAGAGACCCAGTACTTC.

This chain joins TRBV13 and TRBJ1-3, with D unclear. The V and J ends lost 1 base and 2 bases respectively, with 0 bases between them. From germline, CDR1 is PRHDT and CDR2 FYEKMQ (reference sequence). CDR3 size: 12 residues. For the CDR3, the DNA is TGTGCCAGCAGCTTAGCTGGAAACACCATATATTTT. It encodes CASSLAGNTIYF.

This chain connects TRBV4-1 to TRBJ2-2, with 10 positions matching TRBD2. Looked up from germline, CDR1 is MGHRA and CDR2 is YSYEKL. The V and J ends lost 0 bases and 7 bases, in that order; junction bases with no gene match: 8. There are 17 residues in the CDR3. CDR3 nucleotide sequence: TGCGCCAGCAGCCAAGATGCGGTAGCGGGAGGTGGCGGGGAGCTGTTTTTT. Protein sequence: CASSQDAVAGGGGELFF.

The genes are TRBV19 and TRBJ1-5; D is unresolved. Trimming took off 5 bases at V and 11 bases at J, with 19 bases between the two ends. The CDR3 is 14 residues long. CDR1 and CDR2 from the germline V gene are LNHDA and SQIVND (reference sequence). The CDR3 region is CASSSGAFELAQHF. In nucleotides, the CDR3 is TGTGCCAGTAGTTCAGGTGCCTTCGAATTAGCCCAGCATTTT.

The V and J genes are TRBV6-6 and TRBJ2-7, with D perhaps TRBD1 (6 bases). CDR3 length equals 14 residues. V lost 5 bases to trimming and J lost 4 bases, with 15 bases between them. Germline CDR1 is MNHNY and CDR2 is SVGAGI (reference sequence). Here the CDR3 reads CASSPTGFSYEQYF. The CDR3 nucleotides read TGTGCCAGCAGTCCTACAGGGTTTTCATACGAGCAGTACTTC.

The V and J genes are TRBV18 and TRBJ2-2; D gene uncertain. The V end lost 4 bases, the J end lost 1 base, and 16 bases lay between the germline ends. Germline lookup yields CDR1 KGHSH and CDR2 LQKENI. CDR3 length: 17 amino acids. CDR3 amino acids: CASSLYLPAENTGELFF. For the CDR3, the DNA is TGTGCCAGCTCACTCTACTTGCCGGCAGAGAACACCGGGGAGCTGTTTTTT. The full variable domain, completed using reference TRBV18 and TRBJ2-2, is NAGVMQNPRHLVRRRGQEARLRCSPMKGHSHVYWYRQLPEEGLKFMVYLQKENIIDESGMPKERFSAEFPKEGPSILRIQQVVRGDSAAYFCASSLYLPAENTGELFFGEGSRLTVL.

As DNA, the CDR3 is TGTGCCAGCAGTGAAGGGGGACTAGGCGGCTACGAGCAGTACTTC. Protein sequence: CASSEGGLGGYEQYF. This chain uses TRBV2 with TRBJ2-7, with 8 bases matching TRBD2. V lost 1 base, J lost 3 bases, and 5 bases stayed unmatched. Germline-derived CDR1 and CDR2 are SNHLY and FYNNEI. The CDR3 is 15 residues long.

The chain joins TRBV9 to TRBJ2-7; 8 bases line up with TRBD2. The CDR3 has 15 amino acids. Germline CDR1 SGDLS, CDR2 YYNGEE. Trimming removed 0 bases from V and 6 bases from J; junction bases left unmatched: 8. CDR3 in amino acids: CASSVDSGGPGEQYF. CDR3 coding DNA: TGTGCCAGCAGCGTAGACTCGGGAGGGCCGGGCGAGCAGTACTTC.

The CDR3 reads CASSLFAGGLNQPQHF. In nucleotides, the CDR3 is TGTGCCAGCAGTTTATTTGCAGGGGGCCTCAATCAGCCCCAGCATTTT. The gene calls are TRBV28 and TRBJ1-5, with 8 bases lining up with TRBD1. With V trimmed by 1 base and J by 3 bases, 5 bases remained unmatched. The CDR3 loop spans 16 amino acids. The germline CDR1 and CDR2 sequences are MDHEN and SYDVKM.

The chain carries TRBV5-1 and TRBJ1-4, with D tentatively TRBD1 (6 bases). This CDR3 region has 15 residues. V shed 4 bases and J shed 2 bases, with 12 bases lying between them. Germline CDR1 and CDR2: SGHRS and YFSETQ. For the CDR3, the DNA is TGCGCCAGCAGCCCCGTCACAGGGACTAATGAAAAACTGTTTTTT. Protein product: CASSPVTGTNEKLFF.

The J gene is TRBJ2-7, the V gene TRBV5-6, with TRBD2 identical over 12 bases. Germline assignment: CDR1 SGHDT and CDR2 YYEEEE. The CDR3 length is 16 residues. J lost 5 bases, V lost 0 bases, and 6 bases had no gene match. CDR3 residues: CASSLGLAGEIDEQYF. The DNA of the CDR3 is TGTGCCAGCAGCTTGGGACTAGCGGGAGAGATCGACGAGCAGTACTTC.

In its sample, this clone was seen once. This sequence joins TRBV10-3 and TRBJ2-3; 14 nucleotides agree with TRBD2. The V and J ends lost 3 bases and 2 bases, in that order; junction bases with no gene match: 10. The CDR3 covers 19 residues. The V gene's germline CDR1 is ENHRY and CDR2 SYGVKD. The CDR3 DNA sequence: TGTGCCATCAGTGAAGCGTCGGGACTAGCGGGAGAAGTCACAGATACGCAGTATTTT. Its protein product is CAISEASGLAGEVTDTQYF.

This chain joins TRBV5-1 and TRBJ2-5; D possibly corresponds to TRBD1 (5 bases). The CDR3 totals 15 residues. V shed 3 bases and J shed 0 bases, with 12 bases lying between them. Looked up from germline, CDR1 is SGHRS and CDR2 is YFSETQ. This CDR3 is CASSWAGIYQETQYF. In DNA form, the CDR3 reads TGCGCCAGCAGCTGGGCAGGGATTTACCAAGAGACCCAGTACTTC.

The chain uses TRBV23-1 and TRBJ1-5; the D gene is possibly TRBD1 (6 bases). TRBV23-1 carries the ORF label, with uncertain function. Trimming removed 6 bases at V and 5 bases at J, with 20 bases between. The CDR3 covers 16 residues. CDR3 coding DNA: TGCGCCAGCAGGCAAGACAGCGGGGACAAATATCAGCCCCAGCATTTT. Its translation is CASRQDSGDKYQPQHF.

This chain links TRBV28 with TRBJ2-1; 8 positions match TRBD2. Germline CDR1 MDHEN, CDR2 SYDVKM. V was pared by 6 bases and J by 15 bases, with 7 bases of the junction left unmatched. The CDR3 extends over 11 amino acids. CDR3 amino acids: CASSSSGSPFF. The CDR3 DNA reads as TGTGCCAGCAGCTCCAGCGGGAGCCCGTTCTTC.

The CDR3 DNA is TGCGCCAGCAGCCAATCGACGACGACGAACACTGAAGCTTTCTTT. This translates into CASSQSTTTNTEAFF. This chain joins TRBV4-1 and TRBJ1-1; D is unclear. CDR1 is MGHRA, CDR2 YSYEKL, per germline. The CDR3 contains 15 residues. Trimming removed 2 bases at V and 1 base at J, with 11 bases between.

The chain joins TRBV11-2 to TRBJ2-1, with a possible D match to TRBD2 (6 bases). The CDR3 has 15 amino acids. CDR1 is SGHAT, CDR2 FQNNGV, per germline. V was trimmed by 0 bases and J by 3 bases, leaving 9 bases between them. CDR3 in amino acids: CASSLEGLGYNEQFF. CDR3 bases: TGTGCCAGCAGCTTAGAGGGACTGGGCTACAATGAGCAGTTCTTC.